Below, 8 T cell receptor beta chains from the same sample are listed, as sequenced in a study of CD8 T cells in ankylosing spondylitis. Study-wide findings and caveats: It appeared that ankylosing spondylitis blood was characterized by a TCR beta motif of about eight highly homologous variants.

These receptors have no known antigen. TCRdb re-analysed the 5' RACE reads in MiXCR, keeping a single row per CDR3 protein. The profile covers over 600,000 distinct CDR3 sequences, with 15% to 20% appearing a single time and under 20% taken by the ten largest. The sequencing sample was made of blood, either unsorted or a sorted T cell fraction (not recorded which). The receptors shown here come from a male donor with ankylosing spondylitis.

The V call is TRBV12-3 or TRBV12-4, the J call TRBJ2-1; 9 positions match TRBD2. Unmatched junction bases numbered 9, after V lost 5 bases and J lost 4 bases. CDR3 size: 16 residues. For the CDR3, the DNA is TGTGCCAGCAGTATTCAAGCGGGGGGCCAGTACAATGAGCAGTTCTTC. This encodes CASSIQAGGQYNEQFF.

This clonotype occurred once. The chain couples TRBV6-1 to TRBJ1-1; no clear D gene. Trimming shortened V by 6 bases and J by 3 bases, and 14 bases separated the two germline ends. CDR3 length: 14 amino acids. Germline loops: CDR1 MNHNS, CDR2 SASEGT. In DNA, the CDR3 is TGTGCCAGCAGCCCCCGGGTGATTGACACTGAAGCTTTCTTT. Its translation: CASSPRVIDTEAFF.

This clonotype was seen only a few times. The rearrangement uses TRBV29-1 and TRBJ1-2; D is ambiguous. CDR3 length: 12 amino acids. Germline CDR1 and CDR2: SQVTM and ANQGSEA. V lost 3 bases and J lost 4, with 9 bases in between. CDR3 in amino acids: CSVEGAVYGYTF. In nucleotides, the CDR3 is TGCAGCGTTGAGGGTGCAGTCTATGGCTACACCTTC.

The rearrangement joins TRBV7-9 to TRBJ2-5; TRBD1 might be the D (6 bases). This CDR3 has 14 amino acids. Looked up from germline, CDR1 is SEHNR and CDR2 is FQNEAQ (reference sequence). V lost 5 bases and J lost 2, with 12 bases in between. The CDR3 bases are TGTGCCAGCAGCGTCCTCGGGACACAAGAGACCCAGTACTTC. This codes for CASSVLGTQETQYF.

The rearrangement uses TRBV19 and TRBJ2-7, with 9 bases fitting TRBD1. Per germline, CDR1 LNHDA and CDR2 SQIVND (reference sequence). With 3 bases clipped from V and 3 bases from J, the junction kept 15 bases outside the gene matches. This CDR3 spans 18 amino acids. Here the CDR3 DNA reads TGTGCCAGTAGTATTGATCCCCGTCAACGGGACAGGGTCTACGAGCAGTACTTC. Residues: CASSIDPRQRDRVYEQYF. Full variable domain (outside the CDR3, taken from reference TRBV19 and TRBJ2-7): DGGITQSPKYLFRKEGQNVTLSCEQNLNHDAMYWYRQDPGQGLRLIYYSQIVNDFQKGDIAEGYSVSREKKESFPLTVTSAQKNPTAFYLCASSIDPRQRDRVYEQYFGPGTRLTVT.

The rearrangement links TRBV9 to TRBJ2-7; D uncertain. From germline, CDR1 is SGDLS and CDR2 YYNGEE. The V end lost 0 bases, the J end lost 2 bases, and 12 bases lay between the germline ends. The CDR3 covers 15 residues. CDR3 sequence reads: CASSVGVKGPYEQYF. CDR3 DNA: TGTGCCAGCAGCGTAGGGGTTAAGGGCCCCTACGAGCAGTACTTC.

This rearrangement joins TRBV6-5 to TRBJ1-1, with D unclear. CDR3 length: 14 residues. Germline V gene sequence: CDR1 MNHEY, CDR2 SVGAGI. Trimming removed 2 bases at V and 5 bases at J, with 12 bases between. CDR3 region: CASSYRDDGTEAFF. The CDR3 nucleotides read TGTGCCAGCAGTTACAGGGATGACGGGACTGAAGCTTTCTTT.

This clonotype was picked up a small number of times. The rearrangement joins TRBV20-1 to TRBJ2-2; D is possibly TRBD1 or TRBD2 (5 bases each). Trimming cost V 0 bases and J 3 bases, with 17 bases left between them. The V gene's germline CDR1 is DFQATT and CDR2 SNEGSKA (reference sequence). The CDR3 consists of 17 residues. Here the CDR3 reads CSARDTRGVGYTGELFF. The CDR3 DNA reads TGCAGTGCTAGAGATACCCGAGGGGTCGGGTACACCGGGGAGCTGTTTTTT.